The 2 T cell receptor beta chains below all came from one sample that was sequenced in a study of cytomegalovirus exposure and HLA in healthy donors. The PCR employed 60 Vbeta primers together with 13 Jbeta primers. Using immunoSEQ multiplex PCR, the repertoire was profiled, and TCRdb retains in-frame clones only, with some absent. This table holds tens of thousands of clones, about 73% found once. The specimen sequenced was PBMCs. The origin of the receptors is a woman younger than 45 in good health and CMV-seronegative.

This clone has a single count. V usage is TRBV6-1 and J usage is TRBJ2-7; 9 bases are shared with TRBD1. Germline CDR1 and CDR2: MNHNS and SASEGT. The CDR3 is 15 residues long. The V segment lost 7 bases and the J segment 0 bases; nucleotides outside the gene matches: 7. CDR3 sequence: CASTSPGQGSYEQYF. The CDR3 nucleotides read TGTGCCAGCACCTCGCCGGGACAGGGCTCCTACGAGCAGTACTTC.

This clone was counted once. The CDR3 nucleotides read TGTGCCAGCAGCCTCAGCGGGATCAGCACAGATACGCAGTATTTT. Amino acids: CASSLSGISTDTQYF. This rearrangement joins TRBV9 to TRBJ2-3; 7 bases match TRBD2. This CDR3 is 15 amino acids long. V lost 4 bases and J lost 0; bases outside the gene matches: 5. Germline loops: CDR1 SGDLS, CDR2 YYNGEE.